What follows describes a single T cell receptor beta chain. What it recognizes is unknown. This clone may be a read error of a much larger clone one base away. This entry comes from a study of blood T cells in healthy people across ages. Study conclusions and caveats: Researchers judged that diversity estimates from one million T cells fell short of true values.

Primed by a sample-barcoded 5' primer and a J-beta primer mix, a second PCR proceeded for about 6 to 11 cycles. MiXCR, run by TCRdb on the 5' RACE reads, gives a single entry per CDR3 protein. The data contain roughly 650,000 distinct CDR3 sequences, approximately 29% of them singletons. Donors were healthy Caucasian individuals from Russia aged roughly 6 to 95. This TCR derives from a woman of 80 years or more in good health. Sequencing was done on a sample of blood.

For the CDR3, the DNA is TGTGCCACCAGGGAGGGCAGGGTTTACAATGAGCAGTTCTTC. Translation gives CATREGRVYNEQFF. This chain links TRBV24-1 with TRBJ2-1; maybe TRBD2 (6 bases). Germline V lookup: CDR1 KGHDR, CDR2 SFDVKD. The CDR3 contains 14 residues. The V end lost 7 bases, the J end lost 4 bases, and 13 bases lay between the germline ends.